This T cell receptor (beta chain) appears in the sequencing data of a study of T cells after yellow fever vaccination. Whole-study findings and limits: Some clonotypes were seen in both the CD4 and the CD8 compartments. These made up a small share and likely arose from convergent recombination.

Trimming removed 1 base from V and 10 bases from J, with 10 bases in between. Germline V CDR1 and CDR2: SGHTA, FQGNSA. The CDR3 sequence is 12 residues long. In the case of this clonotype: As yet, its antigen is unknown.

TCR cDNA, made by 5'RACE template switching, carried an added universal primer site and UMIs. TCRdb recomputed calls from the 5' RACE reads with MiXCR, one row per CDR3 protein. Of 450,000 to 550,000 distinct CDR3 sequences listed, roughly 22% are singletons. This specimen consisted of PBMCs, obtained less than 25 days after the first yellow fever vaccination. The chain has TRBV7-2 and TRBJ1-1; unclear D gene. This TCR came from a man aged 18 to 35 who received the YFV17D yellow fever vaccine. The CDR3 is CASSLGWAGAFF. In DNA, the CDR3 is TGTGCCAGCAGCTTAGGGTGGGCCGGAGCTTTCTTT.